This is a list of T cell receptor beta chains from one sample in a study of cytomegalovirus exposure and HLA in healthy donors. Produced via immunoSEQ multiplex PCR; TCRdb's table is partial and in-frame only. The table records fewer than 85,000 clones, approximately 72% of them present only once. Sequenced sample: PBMCs. These receptors were obtained from a woman in her thirties or forties in good health and CMV-seropositive. CDR3s include the opening cysteine and the closing phenylalanine or tryptophan. D genes are given only for firm matches. Only some rows state a clone size, as once, few, many or a class for expanded clones.

>.|TRBJ2-3|TRBV5-6|.
CASSSPLQGTTDTQYF
TGTGCCAGCAGCTCCCCTTTACAGGGTACTACAGATACGCAGTATTTT
>.|TRBJ2-7|TRBV6-6|TRBD1
CASRPGTGSYEQYF
TGTGCCAGCAGACCCGGGACAGGCTCCTACGAGCAGTACTTC
>.|TRBJ1-1|TRBV5-1|.
CASSLDRATNTEAFF
TGCGCCAGCAGCTTGGACAGGGCTACGAACACTGAAGCTTTCTTT
>.|TRBJ2-6|TRBV19|.
CASSQGLAGANVLTF
TGTGCCAGTAGTCAGGGTTTGGCTGGGGCCAACGTCCTGACTTTC
>.|TRBJ2-7|TRBV29-1|TRBD1
CSVEGTGGYEQYF
TGCAGCGTTGAAGGAACAGGGGGCTACGAGCAGTACTTC
>.|TRBJ2-7|TRBV27|.
CASWSTFYEQYF
TGTGCCAGCTGGAGCACTTTCTACGAGCAGTACTTC
>once|TRBJ2-7|TRBV7-2|.
CASSRDSSYEQYF
TGTGCCAGCAGCCGGGACTCGTCCTACGAGCAGTACTTC
>.|TRBJ2-1|TRBV4-1|TRBD1
CASSPPPGQGFNEQFF
TGCGCCAGCAGCCCCCCTCCGGGACAGGGCTTCAATGAGCAGTTCTTC
>.|TRBJ2-7|TRBV2|TRBD2
CASSESPGLAGAPNYEQYF
TGTGCCAGCAGTGAATCCCCGGGACTAGCGGGAGCACCGAACTACGAGCAGTACTTC
>.|TRBJ2-2|TRBV7-6|.
CASSLGTTGINTGELFF
TGTGCCAGCAGCTTAGGCACCACAGGGATTAACACCGGGGAGCTGTTTTTT
>once|TRBJ1-5|TRBV4-1|TRBD1
CASSQVGSTGLNQPQHF
TGCGCCAGCAGCCAAGTTGGCTCGACAGGGCTGAATCAGCCCCAGCATTTT
>many|TRBJ1-4|TRBV2|.
CASSTGLEKLFF
TGTGCCAGCAGCACAGGGTTAGAAAAACTGTTTTTT
>.|TRBJ1-5|TRBV18|TRBD1
CASSREGAGEPQHF
TGTGCCAGCTCTCGAGAGGGGGCCGGGGAGCCCCAGCATTTT
>once|TRBJ2-1|TRBV7-6|.
CASSRSMFDEQFF
TGTGCCAGCAGCCGTAGTATGTTCGATGAGCAGTTCTTC
>.|TRBJ1-1|TRBV6-1|.
CASSYRWGRTEAFF
TGTGCCAGCAGTTATAGGTGGGGCCGGACTGAAGCTTTCTTT
>.|TRBJ1-2|TRBV10-3|.
CAISESAGNYGYTF
TGTGCCATCAGTGAGTCGGCGGGTAACTATGGCTACACCTTC
>.|TRBJ2-7|TRBV2|.
CASRKAWEQYF
TGTGCCAGCAGGAAAGCATGGGAGCAGTACTTC
>.|TRBJ2-7|TRBV5-1|.
CASSPTTGSLGEQYF
TGCGCCAGCAGCCCAACGACAGGTTCCTTGGGCGAGCAGTACTTC
>.|TRBJ1-1|TRBV30|TRBD1
CAFLNRGFYTEAFF
TGTGCCTTCTTAAACAGGGGGTTTTACACTGAAGCTTTCTTT
>once|TRBJ2-7|TRBV15|TRBD2
CATSRDLGTSVIHEQYF
TGTGCCACCAGCAGAGATCTGGGGACTAGCGTAATCCACGAGCAGTACTTC
>.|TRBJ1-2|TRBV27|.
CASSQRPTGWDGYTF
TGTGCCAGCAGCCAGAGACCCACAGGGTGGGACGGCTACACCTTC
>.|TRBJ1-5|TRBV6-5|TRBD1
CASRTGLNSNQPQHF
TGTGCCAGCCGGACAGGGCTAAATAGCAATCAGCCCCAGCATTTT
>once|TRBJ2-3|TRBV5-1|TRBD1
CASSLSLGGATDTQYF
TGCGCCAGCAGCTTGTCTTTAGGGGGCGCGACAGATACGCAGTATTTT
>.|TRBJ1-2|TRBV7-9|TRBD1
CASSLEGGDYGYTF
TGTGCCAGCAGCTTAGAAGGGGGCGACTATGGCTACACCTTC
>.|TRBJ1-2|TRBV30|TRBD1
CAWSVTGQGADGYTF
TGTGCCTGGAGTGTGACGGGACAGGGGGCGGATGGCTACACCTTC